The source of this T cell receptor (beta chain) is a study of patients and donors after allogeneic stem cell transplantation. TCRdb independently ran MiXCR on the RT-PCR reads; one entry per CDR3 protein. The sample consists of 600 to 800 distinct CDR3 sequences, about 1.4% of them appearing once. The CDR3 extends over 15 amino acids. Germline CDR1 SNHLY, CDR2 FYNNEI. Unmatched junction bases numbered 9, after V lost 6 bases and J lost 6 bases. This clonotype is medium-sized (0.01 to 0.1%) by share. Sequenced: blood, either unsorted or a sorted T cell fraction (not recorded which). The TCR sequence derives from a human donor who was either an allogeneic HSCT recipient or a stem cell or donor lymphocyte infusion donor (not recorded which). It is not recorded whose cells these are; they may come from a transplant donor. The rearrangement uses TRBV2 and TRBJ2-1; 9 nucleotides line up with TRBD1. For the CDR3, the DNA is TGTGCCAGCAGGTTGGGACAGGGAAGGCTCAATGAGCAGTTCTTC. Its translation: CASRLGQGRLNEQFF.